These 7 T cell receptor beta chains share one sample of origin, sequenced in a study of metastatic and nonmetastatic thyroid tumors. Among the patients, none had received any treatment before thyroid surgery. TCRdb re-called clones from the PCR reads using MiXCR. The sample shows around 3,000 clones, about 40% of them seen only once. The sequencing sample was made of tumor tissue. The source of these receptors is a female donor with papillary thyroid cancer or a benign thyroid nodule (not recorded which). Some clones in this sample may be carry-over from other donors' samples.

This chain connects TRBV11-1 to TRBJ1-1; 7 nucleotides agree with TRBD1. The CDR3 covers 12 residues. V lost 4 bases and J lost 8; bases outside the gene matches: 4. The V gene's germline CDR1 is SGHAT and CDR2 FQDESV (reference sequence). In DNA form, the CDR3 reads TGTGCCAGCAGCTCTGGGACAGCCGAAGCTTTCTTT. Its protein is CASSSGTAEAFF.

The chain is built from TRBV15 and TRBJ1-3, with TRBD1 matching 11 bases. Per germline, CDR1 LNHNV and CDR2 YYDKDF (reference sequence). After removal of 2 bases from V and 0 bases from J, the junction contained 12 bases not matched to a gene. The CDR3 totals 20 residues. CDR3 nucleotide sequence: TGTGCCACCAGCAGAAACCGGACAGGGGGCACACCCTTCTCTGGAAACACCATATATTTT. This codes for CATSRNRTGGTPFSGNTIYF. Based on the CDR3 plus reference TRBV15 and TRBJ1-3, the full variable domain is DAMVIQNPRYQVTQFGKPVTLSCSQTLNHNVMYWYQQKSSQAPKLLFHYYDKDFNNEADTPDNFQSRRPNTSFCFLDIRSPGLGDTAMYLCATSRNRTGGTPFSGNTIYFGEGSWLTVV.

This clone is large in the sample. The rearrangement uses TRBV20-1 and TRBJ1-6; 7 nucleotides line up with TRBD1. V trimming: 7 bases; J trimming: 6 bases; junction bases outside the gene matches: 6. The CDR3 length is 13 residues. The germline V gene encodes CDR1 DFQATT and CDR2 SNEGSKA (reference sequence). CDR3 DNA sequence: TGCAGTGTTGACAGGGTAGCTAATTCACCCCTCCACTTT. As protein: CSVDRVANSPLHF.

The chain links TRBV20-1 to TRBJ2-7; D is ambiguous. Germline CDR1 reads DFQATT; CDR2 reads SNEGSKA (reference sequence). This CDR3 comprises 12 residues. V lost 5 bases and J 4 bases, leaving 12 bases between the germline ends. CDR3 sequence reads: CSASFSRYEQYF. For the CDR3, the DNA is TGCAGTGCTTCCTTTAGTAGATACGAGCAGTACTTC.

This clone was picked up a small number of times. The genes are TRBV29-1 and TRBJ1-2; 12 nucleotides agree with TRBD1. V gave up 3 bases and J gave up 4 bases; unmatched junction bases: 6. CDR1 SQVTM and CDR2 ANQGSEA come from the germline V gene. This CDR3 is built from 15 residues. The CDR3 coding sequence is TGCAGCGTTGATGGGGAGGGACAGGGGGCCTATGGCTACACCTTC. Translation gives CSVDGEGQGAYGYTF. The whole variable domain, filled in from reference TRBV29-1 and TRBJ1-2, reads SAVISQKPSRDICQRGTSLTIQCQVDSQVTMMFWYRQQPGQSLTLIATANQGSEATYESGFVIDKFPISRPNLTFSTLTVSNMSPEDSSIYLCSVDGEGQGAYGYTFGSGTRLTVV.

By sample share, this clone is medium-sized. The rearrangement uses TRBV18 and TRBJ1-4, with TRBD1 identical over 10 bases. With 6 bases clipped from V and 5 bases from J, the junction kept 6 bases outside the gene matches. CDR3 length equals 15 residues. The germline CDR1 and CDR2 sequences are KGHSH and LQKENI. The CDR3: CASSQGQGRNEKLFF. Written as DNA, the CDR3 is TGTGCCAGCTCTCAGGGACAGGGGCGAAATGAAAAACTGTTTTTT. Full variable domain (rest looked up from reference TRBV18 and TRBJ1-4): NAGVMQNPRHLVRRRGQEARLRCSPMKGHSHVYWYRQLPEEGLKFMVYLQKENIIDESGMPKERFSAEFPKEGPSILRIQQVVRGDSAAYFCASSQGQGRNEKLFFGSGTQLSVL.

The V call is TRBV5-1, the J call TRBJ2-7; 9 bases line up with TRBD1. From germline, CDR1 is SGHRS and CDR2 YFSETQ. V shed 4 bases, J shed 0 bases, and the junction held 5 bases outside the gene matches. The CDR3 totals 15 residues. DNA for the CDR3: TGCGCCAGCAGCCGGACAGGGGAGCGCTCCTACGAGCAGTACTTC. Protein: CASSRTGERSYEQYF.